This TCR beta chain was retrieved from a study of T cell clonality in common variable immunodeficiency. Study results and limitations: In common variable immunodeficiency, TCR beta chains reportedly carried fewer deletions and N-nucleotide insertions.

This clone was seen many times. Its matching antigen is unknown. The junction departs from the called germline gene at one end, perhaps through a read error. The CDR3 end lies 3 residues beyond the end of the read and is filled in from the germline J gene. The germline V gene has CDR1 LGHNA and CDR2 YNFKEQ. This CDR3 has 14 residues. Produced via immunoSEQ multiplex PCR; TCRdb's table is partial and in-frame only. Listed for the sample are tens of thousands of clones, none seen a single time. This TCR was sampled from a person aged 18 to 75 in good health. The sample consisted of peripheral blood mononuclear cells. This chain links TRBV4-2 with TRBJ1-1, with D unresolved. The CDR3 sequence is CASSQDGGGTEAFF. The CDR3 DNA, read in part, is TGCGCCAGCAGTCAAGACGGCGGTGGCACTGAA.